This is a list of T cell receptor beta chains from one sample in a study of a mutant IDH1 vaccine in newly diagnosed glioma. For these receptors, no antigen is known. Libraries were prepared by immunoSEQ multiplex PCR; TCRdb keeps only in-frame clonotypes and omits some of them. The sample includes approximately 50,000 clones, roughly 87% seen only once; the top ten take 3.2%. The starting material was PBMCs, obtained from a glioma patient whose treatment included an IDH1 peptide vaccine. The source of these receptors is a woman aged 45-59 years with glioma. CDR3s include the opening cysteine and the closing phenylalanine or tryptophan. The D gene is left open where the match is weak. Rows give clone size only sometimes, using once, few, many, or a class for an expanded clone.

d_call: NA; v_call: TRBV4-1; j_call: TRBJ2-7; clone_size: NA; cdr3_aa: CASSQGVTYEQYF; cdr3_nt: TGCGCCAGCAGCCAAGGGGTAACCTACGAGCAGTACTTC
d_call: TRBD1; v_call: TRBV5-4; j_call: TRBJ1-1; clone_size: NA; cdr3_aa: CASSFRQGGEAFF; cdr3_nt: TGTGCCAGCAGCTTCCGACAGGGCGGTGAAGCTTTCTTT
d_call: NA; v_call: TRBV15; j_call: TRBJ1-1; clone_size: NA; cdr3_aa: CATSRDKAAVTEAFF; cdr3_nt: TGTGCCACCAGCAGAGATAAGGCCGCGGTCACTGAAGCTTTCTTT
d_call: NA; v_call: TRBV5-1; j_call: TRBJ1-2; clone_size: NA; cdr3_aa: CASSLDWGTDGYTF; cdr3_nt: TGCGCCAGCAGCCTCGATTGGGGGACGGATGGCTACACCTTC
d_call: TRBD2; v_call: TRBV6-5; j_call: TRBJ2-7; clone_size: NA; cdr3_aa: CASRGLAGGSYEQYF; cdr3_nt: TGTGCCAGCAGGGGACTAGCGGGGGGCTCCTACGAGCAGTACTTC
d_call: NA; v_call: TRBV4-1; j_call: TRBJ2-7; clone_size: few; cdr3_aa: CASSQDIGTTLSYEQYF; cdr3_nt: TGCGCCAGCAGCCAAGATATAGGTACTACCTTATCCTACGAGCAGTACTTC
d_call: NA; v_call: TRBV5-1; j_call: TRBJ2-5; clone_size: once; cdr3_aa: CASSLAGTAPQETQYF; cdr3_nt: TGCGCCAGCAGCTTGGCCGGGACGGCTCCCCAAGAGACCCAGTACTTC
d_call: NA; v_call: TRBV10-3; j_call: TRBJ1-1; clone_size: NA; cdr3_aa: CATSVTGVTEAFF; cdr3_nt: TGTGCCACCTCGGTGACGGGCGTGACTGAAGCTTTCTTT
d_call: NA; v_call: TRBV13; j_call: TRBJ2-7; clone_size: once; cdr3_aa: CASSLRGGGEQYF; cdr3_nt: TGTGCCAGCAGCTTAAGGGGCGGCGGCGAGCAGTACTTC
d_call: NA; v_call: TRBV7-2; j_call: TRBJ2-5; clone_size: NA; cdr3_aa: CASSFQALQETQYF; cdr3_nt: TGTGCCAGCAGCTTCCAGGCCCTCCAAGAGACCCAGTACTTC
d_call: NA; v_call: TRBV13; j_call: TRBJ1-2; clone_size: NA; cdr3_aa: CASNPVGLSNYGYTF; cdr3_nt: TGTGCCAGCAACCCCGTGGGACTTTCTAACTATGGCTACACCTTC
d_call: NA; v_call: TRBV19; j_call: TRBJ1-6; clone_size: NA; cdr3_aa: CASSMSSNSPLHF; cdr3_nt: TGTGCCAGTAGTATGTCCTCGAATTCACCCCTCCACTTT
d_call: NA; v_call: TRBV6-6; j_call: TRBJ2-3; clone_size: NA; cdr3_aa: CASISADTQYF; cdr3_nt: TGTGCCAGCATATCTGCAGATACGCAGTATTTT
d_call: NA; v_call: TRBV5-1; j_call: TRBJ2-7; clone_size: NA; cdr3_aa: CASSLGHGGRYF; cdr3_nt: TGCGCCAGCAGCTTGGGTCACGGGGGCCGGTACTTC
d_call: TRBD1; v_call: TRBV10-3; j_call: TRBJ1-1; clone_size: NA; cdr3_aa: CAISLQGAGTEAFF; cdr3_nt: TGTGCCATCAGTCTACAGGGGGCAGGGACTGAAGCTTTCTTT